This TCR beta chain derives from a study of early T cells in non-severe SARS-CoV-2 infection. Study-wide context: Bulk RNA from unsorted whole blood was sequenced; chains were unpaired.

TCRdb re-analysed the 5' RACE reads in MiXCR, keeping a single row per CDR3 protein. The table includes approximately 97,000 distinct CDR3 sequences, 9.5% to 12% detected once. Germline lookup yields CDR1 SQVTM and CDR2 ANQGSEA. This CDR3 spans 15 amino acids. V lost 7 bases and J lost 0, with 19 bases in between. The genes are TRBV29-1 and TRBJ2-7; a possible D gene is TRBD2 (5 bases). The TCR sequence derives from an adult who was a healthcare worker with PCR-confirmed SARS-CoV-2 infection or an uninfected control (not recorded which). Sequenced material: whole blood, taken at baseline. The CDR3 nucleotides are TGCAGCGGTACGCTAGCCCTTAGAGGCTCCTACGAGCAGTACTTC. Its translation is CSGTLALRGSYEQYF.